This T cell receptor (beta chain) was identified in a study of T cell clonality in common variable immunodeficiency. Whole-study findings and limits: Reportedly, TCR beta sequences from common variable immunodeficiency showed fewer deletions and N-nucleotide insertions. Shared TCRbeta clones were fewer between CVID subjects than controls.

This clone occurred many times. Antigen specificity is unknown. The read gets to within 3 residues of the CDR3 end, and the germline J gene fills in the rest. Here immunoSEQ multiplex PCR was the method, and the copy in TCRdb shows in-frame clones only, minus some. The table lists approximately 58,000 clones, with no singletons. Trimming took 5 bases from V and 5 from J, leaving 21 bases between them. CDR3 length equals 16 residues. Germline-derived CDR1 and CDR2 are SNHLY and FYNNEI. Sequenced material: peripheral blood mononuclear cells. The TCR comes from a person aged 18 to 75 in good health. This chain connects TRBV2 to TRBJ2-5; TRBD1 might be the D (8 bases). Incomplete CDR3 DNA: TGTGCCAGCAGTTTCAACAGGGGGGGAAGAGGGGAGACC. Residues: CASSFNRGGRGET. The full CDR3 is CASSFNRGGRGETQYF.